Following are 5 T cell receptor beta chains from one sample sequenced in a study of cytomegalovirus exposure and HLA in healthy donors. PCR used 60 Vbeta primers and 13 Jbeta primers. Sequencing used immunoSEQ multiplex PCR; TCRdb keeps in-frame clones, though not all of them. This sample carries about 170,000 clones, 70% to 80% of them seen once, and the ten largest clones take 2% to 2.5%. The source material was PBMCs. The receptors here all came from a woman between 25 and 40 years old in good health and CMV-seropositive.

The CDR3 sequence is CASSFFRRGPAYEQYF. CDR3 nucleotide sequence: TGTGCCAGCAGTTTTTTTAGGAGGGGCCCCGCCTACGAGCAGTACTTC. The rearrangement uses TRBV28 and TRBJ2-7; D is perhaps TRBD2 (6 bases). V was pared by 3 bases and J by 2 bases, with 17 bases between. Germline V CDR1 and CDR2: MDHEN, SYDVKM. CDR3 length: 16 amino acids.

Of note for this clone: Other DNA sequences in this specimen translate into the identical CDR3. The rearrangement joins TRBV5-4 to TRBJ2-5; 11 bases are a match to TRBD2. Germline CDR1 reads SGHNT; CDR2 reads YYREEE (reference sequence). This CDR3 has 16 residues. V lost 2 bases to trimming and J lost 2 bases; unmatched junction nucleotides: 5. The CDR3, as DNA: TGTGCCAGCAGCTTAGTGTTAGCGGGGGGGCAAGAGACCCAGTACTTC. It is translated as CASSLVLAGGQETQYF.

This clone occurred a few times. The chain is built from TRBV6-7 and TRBJ2-7; D gene ambiguous. TRBV6-7 is noted as an ORF with a role that remains uncertain. Trimming removed 0 bases from V and 3 bases from J, with 9 bases in between. CDR3 length: 14 residues. The CDR3 here is CASSYSGDFYEQYF. In DNA form, the CDR3 reads TGTGCCAGCAGTTACTCTGGAGATTTCTACGAGCAGTACTTC.

This clone came up a few times. J is TRBJ2-7 and V is TRBV4-1; TRBD2 is a possible D gene (5 bases). The CDR3 extends over 16 amino acids. Deletions cut 1 base from V and 6 bases from J, with 19 bases between. CDR1 is MGHRA and CDR2 is YSYEKL in the germline V gene. The CDR3 DNA follows: TGCGCCAGCAGCCAAGTTTGGGTGACCGGGGATCGCGAGCAGTACTTC. Residues: CASSQVWVTGDREQYF.

The rearrangement links TRBV5-1 to TRBJ1-2; D may be TRBD1 (5 bases). Germline CDR1 SGHRS, CDR2 YFSETQ. The germline V and J ends were trimmed by 3 bases and 4 bases, with 13 bases remaining between them. The CDR3 spans 14 residues. CDR3 coding DNA: TGCGCCAGCAGCTCCTCTGGGCAGGGCTATGGCTACACCTTC. It is translated as CASSSSGQGYGYTF.